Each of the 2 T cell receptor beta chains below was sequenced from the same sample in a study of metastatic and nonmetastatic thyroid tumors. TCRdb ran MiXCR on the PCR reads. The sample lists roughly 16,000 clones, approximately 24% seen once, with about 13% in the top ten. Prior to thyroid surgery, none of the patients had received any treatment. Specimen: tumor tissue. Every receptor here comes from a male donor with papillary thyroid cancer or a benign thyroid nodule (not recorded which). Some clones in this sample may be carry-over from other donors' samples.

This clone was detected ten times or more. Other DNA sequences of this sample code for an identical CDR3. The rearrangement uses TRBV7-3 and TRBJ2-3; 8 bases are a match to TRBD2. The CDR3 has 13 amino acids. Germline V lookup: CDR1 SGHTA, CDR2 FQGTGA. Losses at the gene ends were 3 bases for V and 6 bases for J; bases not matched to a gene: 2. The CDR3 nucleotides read TGTGCCAGCAGCTTGAGCGGGAGTGATACGCAGTATTTT. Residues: CASSLSGSDTQYF.

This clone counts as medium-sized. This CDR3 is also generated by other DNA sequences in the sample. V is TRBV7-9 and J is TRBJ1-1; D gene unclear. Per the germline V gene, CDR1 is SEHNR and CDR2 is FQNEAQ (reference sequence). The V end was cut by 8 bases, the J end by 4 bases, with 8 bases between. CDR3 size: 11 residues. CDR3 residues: CASLGFTEAFF. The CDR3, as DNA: TGTGCCAGCCTGGGTTTCACTGAAGCTTTCTTT.